This TCR beta chain was retrieved from a study of cytomegalovirus exposure and HLA in healthy donors. At the level of the study: Researchers previously reported finding 100 million or so unique TCR beta sequences from some 180 million T cells.

This clone was seen a few times. Its cognate antigen is unknown. Trimming at V came to 1 base and at J to 7 bases, leaving 8 bases not matched to a gene. The CDR3 runs 16 residues. Germline values: CDR1 MNHEY, CDR2 SVGAGI. The PCR contained 60 Vbeta and 13 Jbeta primers. Clones were sequenced by immunoSEQ multiplex PCR, and TCRdb holds only the in-frame ones, with some missing. The sample lists 150,000 or so clones; over 60% were seen once. Study-wide results and limits: In vitro work confirmed that a few CMV-associated chains recognize CMV antigens. V segments that were indistinguishable, TRBV6-2 and TRBV6-3 among them, were omitted from analysis.

V usage is TRBV6-5 and J usage is TRBJ2-1, with 9 bases identical to TRBD1. Sequenced input: PBMCs. The source is a woman between 50 and 59 years old in good health and CMV-seropositive. CDR3 in DNA: TGTGCCAGCAGTTACTTGGCGGGACAGGGCTCTAATGAGCAGTTCTTC. Protein sequence: CASSYLAGQGSNEQFF.